This T cell receptor beta chain was profiled in a study of OX40 agonist ivuxolimab in advanced cancers. This table comes from immunoSEQ multiplex PCR, and its TCRdb copy is limited to in-frame clones, with some not included. Of 80,000 to 95,000 clones detected, 87% appear once; the ten largest clones hold about 1.3%. From germline, CDR1 is SGHVS and CDR2 FQNEAQ. The V and J ends lost 4 bases and 0 bases respectively, with 7 bases between them. This CDR3 region has 14 residues. This clonotype was sampled from an adult with an advanced solid tumor such as melanoma, head and neck, liver or kidney cancer. The chain is built from TRBV7-8 and TRBJ1-5; TRBD1 is a possible D gene (5 bases). The sample consisted of CD4+ or CD8+ T cells sorted from blood, taken in a trial of the OX40 agonist ivuxolimab. The CDR3 DNA follows: TGTGCCAGCAGCTCCAGGGATAGCAATCAGCCCCAGCATTTT. As protein: CASSSRDSNQPQHF.